Each of the 8 T cell receptor beta chains below was sequenced from the same sample in a study of CD8+ T cells in alopecia areata. Reverse transcription of extracted RNA yielded cDNA, which provided the sequencing template. The table came from immunoSEQ multiplex PCR; TCRdb's copy has only in-frame clones and leaves some out. The sample lists some 110,000 clones, about 60% occurring once. Input material: CD4+ T cells sorted from blood. The receptors here all came from a human donor in good health.

This chain connects TRBV9 to TRBJ1-3, with no clear D. V was cut by 3 bases and J by 3 bases, with 7 bases left in between. The CDR3 sequence is 13 residues long. The germline V gene has CDR1 SGDLS and CDR2 YYNGEE. CDR3 in amino acids: CASSEGLGNTIYF. CDR3 in DNA: TGTGCCAGCAGCGAGGGCCTTGGAAACACCATATATTTT. Full variable domain (remainder filled in from reference TRBV9 and TRBJ1-3): DSGVTQTPKHLITATGQRVTLRCSPRSGDLSVYWYQQSLDQGLQFLIQYYNGEERAKGNILERFSAQQFPDLHSELNLSSLELGDSALYFCASSEGLGNTIYFGEGSWLTVV.

The V and J genes are TRBV15 and TRBJ2-5, with 10 bases lining up with TRBD1. The V gene's germline CDR1 is LNHNV and CDR2 YYDKDF (reference sequence). The CDR3 has 14 amino acids. Trimming at V came to 0 bases and at J to 10 bases, leaving 5 bases not matched to a gene. This CDR3 is CATSRDRDRGNQYF. DNA for the CDR3: TGTGCCACCAGCAGAGATAGGGACAGGGGAAACCAGTACTTC.

About this clone: The sample carries other DNA sequences with the same CDR3. This sequence joins TRBV7-8 and TRBJ1-5; D unclear. The germline V gene encodes CDR1 SGHVS and CDR2 FQNEAQ. Between the trimmed V and J ends, which lost 5 bases and 0 bases, there was a span of 8 bases. The CDR3 contains 14 residues. The CDR3 bases are TGTGCCAGCAGCCGAACAGATAGCAATCAGCCCCAGCATTTT. Translating gives CASSRTDSNQPQHF.

In this sample, this clone turned up a few times. This CDR3 is also generated by other DNA sequences in the sample. The J gene is TRBJ1-5, the V gene TRBV29-1, with D perhaps matching TRBD1 (5 bases). The CDR3 is made up of 12 amino acids. Germline CDR1 SQVTM, CDR2 ANQGSEA. V dropped 7 bases and J dropped 3 bases, with 10 bases sitting between them. The CDR3 DNA reads as TGCAGCGCAGGACAATCCAATCAGCCCCAGCATTTT. It translates to CSAGQSNQPQHF. The variable domain in full, completed from reference TRBV29-1 and TRBJ1-5, reads SAVISQKPSRDICQRGTSLTIQCQVDSQVTMMFWYRQQPGQSLTLIATANQGSEATYESGFVIDKFPISRPNLTFSTLTVSNMSPEDSSIYLCSAGQSNQPQHFGDGTRLSIL.

This clone was counted between two and nine times. This sequence joins TRBV29-1 and TRBJ1-2, with 7 bases identical to TRBD1. The V and J ends lost 5 bases and 0 bases, in that order; junction bases with no gene match: 3. The CDR3 runs to 13 residues. In germline, CDR1 is SQVTM, CDR2 ANQGSEA. The CDR3 reads CSVSGGANYGYTF. The DNA of the CDR3 is TGCAGCGTTTCAGGGGGAGCTAACTATGGCTACACCTTC.

This clone was detected only once. This chain connects TRBV6-6 to TRBJ2-2, with D perhaps matching TRBD1 (6 bases). V lost 5 bases to trimming and J lost 0 bases, with 13 bases between them. CDR1 and CDR2 (germline): MNHNY, SVGAGI (reference sequence). The CDR3 contains 16 residues. The CDR3 region is CASSPPGQSNTGELFF. CDR3 coding DNA: TGTGCCAGCAGTCCGCCGGGACAATCGAACACCGGGGAGCTGTTTTTT.

The chain joins TRBV7-2 to TRBJ2-3, with D possibly matching TRBD1 (6 bases). Per the germline V gene, CDR1 is SGHTA and CDR2 is FQGNSA. The CDR3 covers 17 residues. V was pared by 1 base and J by 4 bases, with 18 bases between. In DNA, the CDR3 is TGTGCCAGCAGCTTAGTGGTCATGATCAGGGGCGCAGATACGCAGTATTTT. It is translated as CASSLVVMIRGADTQYF.

The chain employs TRBV29-1 and TRBJ2-5; either TRBD1 or TRBD2 may supply D (5 bases each). CDR3 size: 13 residues. Germline CDR1 and CDR2: SQVTM and ANQGSEA. V was cut by 6 bases and J by 0 bases, with 11 bases left in between. CDR3 DNA sequence: TGCAGCGTGCTCAGGGAGTACCAAGAGACCCAGTACTTC. It codes for CSVLREYQETQYF.